Listed below are T cell receptor beta chains from one sample, sequenced in a study of T cells in Graves' hyperthyroidism and ophthalmopathy. Each CDR3 protein is one row after TCRdb ran MiXCR on the multiplex PCR reads. The sample lists hundreds of thousands of distinct CDR3 sequences, roughly 17% occurring once. The sample was blood. Receptors originate from a woman aged 25 to 39 with Graves' hyperthyroidism. Each CDR3 is given with its conserved first and last residue. Each record gives: J gene, clone size, D gene, V gene, CDR3 protein, CDR3 DNA. A D gene is named only where the DNA matches it firmly. The listing skips clone size in some rows; elsewhere it reads once, few, many or a size class.

>TRBJ2-1|.|TRBD1|TRBV7-6
CASTTGTGAFNEQFF
TGTGCCAGCACCACGGGGACAGGGGCATTCAATGAGCAGTTCTTC
>TRBJ1-1|few|.|TRBV15
CATSRDKGADTEAFF
TGTGCCACCAGCAGAGATAAGGGCGCCGACACTGAAGCTTTCTTT
>TRBJ2-4|many|.|TRBV2
CASSVGRGHDIQYF
TGTGCCAGCAGTGTAGGCAGGGGCCACGACATTCAGTACTTC
>TRBJ2-6|.|.|TRBV20-1
CSAKTPGSGANVLTF
TGCAGTGCTAAGACCCCAGGCTCTGGGGCCAACGTCCTGACTTTC
>TRBJ2-7|.|TRBD2|TRBV11-2
CASSLRSGAGGTSGRSGQYF
TGTGCCAGCAGCTTACGGTCGGGGGCAGGGGGGACTAGCGGGAGGAGCGGGCAGTACTTC
>TRBJ2-7|many|.|TRBV20-1
CSASRMGPFSNEQYF
TGCAGTGCTAGCCGCATGGGGCCGTTTTCCAACGAGCAGTACTTC
>TRBJ1-1|few|TRBD1|TRBV5-1
CASNSGQSGTEAFF
TGCGCCAGCAACTCGGGACAGTCGGGCACTGAAGCTTTCTTT
>TRBJ2-1|few|TRBD2|TRBV29-1
CSVERTSGIDEQFF
TGCAGCGTTGAAAGGACTAGCGGGATCGATGAGCAGTTCTTC
>TRBJ2-7|.|.|TRBV7-9
CASSLGSGQYF
TGTGCCAGCAGCTTAGGCAGCGGGCAGTACTTC
>TRBJ2-1|few|.|TRBV27
CASSLSTVLNEQFF
TGTGCCAGCAGTTTATCCACAGTGTTAAATGAGCAGTTCTTC
>TRBJ2-1|many|TRBD1|TRBV7-2
CASSSARDRGNNEQFF
TGTGCCAGCAGCTCTGCCCGGGACAGGGGGAACAATGAGCAGTTCTTC
>TRBJ2-5|once|TRBD1|TRBV28
CASKPGQGSWTQYF
TGTGCCAGCAAACCGGGACAGGGAAGCTGGACCCAGTACTTC
>TRBJ2-2|.|TRBD1|TRBV27
CASSFYDRVVSGELFF
TGTGCCAGCAGTTTCTACGACAGGGTGGTCTCCGGGGAGCTGTTTTTT
>TRBJ1-3|.|TRBD1|TRBV15
CATSKDTGASGNTIYF
TGTGCCACCAGCAAAGACACAGGGGCCTCTGGAAACACCATATATTTT
>TRBJ2-7|.|TRBD2|TRBV19
CASMETGGGPYEQYF
TGTGCCAGTATGGAGACGGGAGGAGGGCCCTACGAGCAGTACTTC
>TRBJ1-1|many|.|TRBV3-1
CASSPAAHMNTEAFF
TGTGCCAGCAGCCCTGCCGCCCACATGAACACTGAAGCTTTCTTT
>TRBJ1-2|many|.|TRBV30
CACFGGQGGYTF
TGTGCCTGTTTCGGGGGACAAGGTGGCTACACCTTC
>TRBJ1-1|many|.|TRBV30
CAWRTGKTEAFF
TGTGCCTGGAGAACGGGAAAGACTGAAGCTTTCTTT
>TRBJ2-1|.|TRBD2|TRBV9
CASSVEQGGYNEQFF
TGTGCCAGCAGCGTAGAGCAGGGAGGGTACAATGAGCAGTTCTTC
>TRBJ2-1|many|TRBD2|TRBV20-1
CSAIQAGISYNEQFF
TGCAGTGCTATCCAAGCGGGAATATCCTACAATGAGCAGTTCTTC
>TRBJ2-7|.|.|TRBV12-3/TRBV12-4
CASSSGFRGYEQYF
TGTGCCAGCAGTTCCGGGTTCAGAGGCTACGAGCAGTACTTC